Listed here are 21 T cell receptor beta chains from one sample, sequenced in a study of T cells after yellow fever vaccination. TCRdb called the 5' RACE reads again in MiXCR, with one record for every CDR3 protein. The top ten hold 15% of the sample, which has about 360,000 distinct CDR3 sequences, 6.2% seen once. Sample: PBMCs, taken 5 days after the yellow fever booster vaccination. These receptors came from a man between 25 and 39 years old who received the YFV17D yellow fever vaccine.

In this sample, this clonotype turned up many times. This chain connects TRBV4-3 to TRBJ2-7; maybe TRBD2 (5 bases). V was trimmed by 0 bases and J by 3 bases, leaving 12 bases between them. The CDR3 is 15 residues long. Germline V gene data show CDR1 as LGHNA and CDR2 as YSLEER. DNA of the CDR3: TGCGCCAGCAGCCAAGATTCCGGGATCATCTACGAGCAGTACTTC. Protein: CASSQDSGIIYEQYF.

This clonotype was observed at least ten times. The chain carries TRBV5-6 and TRBJ2-7, with D possibly called TRBD1 or TRBD2 (5 bases each). CDR3 length equals 13 residues. Trimming removed 4 bases from V and 5 bases from J, with 13 bases in between. Germline lookup yields CDR1 SGHDT and CDR2 YYEEEE. CDR3 bases: TGTGCCAGCAGCGGGGACGTATTACACGAGCAGTACTTC. This codes for CASSGDVLHEQYF.

The table lists this clonotype with a few counts. The V and J genes are TRBV12-3 or TRBV12-4 and TRBJ1-5; D call uncertain. V gave up 6 bases and J gave up 6 bases, with 15 bases separating them. This CDR3 spans 14 amino acids. In nucleotides, the CDR3 is TGTGCCAGCAGAACCGACCCCGAGGGTCAGCCCCAGCATTTT. Its protein is CASRTDPEGQPQHF.

This clonotype came up many times. The chain combines TRBV15 with TRBJ2-3; D gene uncertain. V was cut by 2 bases and J by 2 bases, with 8 bases left in between. The germline gives CDR1 LNHNV, CDR2 YYDKDF (reference sequence). This CDR3 is 14 amino acids long. In DNA form, the CDR3 reads TGTGCCACCAGCAGATCGCCCCTCACAGATACGCAGTATTTT. It yields the protein CATSRSPLTDTQYF.

The V gene is TRBV7-3, the J gene TRBJ2-3, with no clear D. The germline V gene encodes CDR1 SGHTA and CDR2 FQGTGA. V lost 1 base and J 6 bases, leaving 11 bases between the germline ends. This CDR3 spans 14 amino acids. CDR3 nucleotide sequence: TGTGCCAGCAGCTTAAATTCCTCGCCCGATACGCAGTATTTT. Translation: CASSLNSSPDTQYF.

This clonotype has just a few counts. The V and J genes are TRBV10-3 and TRBJ2-7; TRBD1 or TRBD2 may be the D gene (7 bases each). CDR3 size: 14 residues. Trimming cost V 6 bases and J 2 bases, with 14 bases left between them. Germline lookup yields CDR1 ENHRY and CDR2 SYGVKD. The CDR3 loop reads CAIRGEGATYEQYF. For the CDR3, the DNA is TGTGCCATCAGGGGGGAGGGGGCAACCTACGAGCAGTACTTC.

This clonotype was observed many times. The gene calls are TRBV4-3 and TRBJ2-3; D possibly corresponds to TRBD1 (7 bases). The CDR3 is 14 amino acids. Trimming removed 4 bases from V and 2 bases from J, with 10 bases in between. Looked up from germline, CDR1 is LGHNA and CDR2 is YSLEER. Written as DNA, the CDR3 is TGCGCCAGCAGCCGCAGGGGGGACACAGATACGCAGTATTTT. As protein: CASSRRGDTDTQYF.

This clonotype occurred a few times. One junction end does not reproduce the germline sequence, and a read error may be involved. The chain recombines TRBV20-1 with TRBJ2-2; 7 bases are shared with TRBD2. Germline V gene sequence: CDR1 DFQATT, CDR2 SNEGSKA (reference sequence). The CDR3 runs 16 residues. The CDR3 sequence is CCARSPTGGVTGELFF. In DNA form, the CDR3 reads TGCTGTGCTAGATCCCCCACGGGAGGAGTCACCGGGGAGCTGTTTTTT.

This clonotype appeared many times. The J gene is TRBJ2-2, the V gene TRBV10-3, with 7 bases identical to TRBD2. CDR3 length: 17 amino acids. Germline lookup yields CDR1 ENHRY and CDR2 SYGVKD. V was clipped by 3 bases and J by 5 bases; unmatched bases: 12. The CDR3 spells CAISEWSGTIRTGELFF. DNA of the CDR3: TGTGCCATCAGTGAATGGAGCGGGACGATTCGGACCGGGGAGCTGTTTTTT.

The V gene is TRBV20-1, the J gene TRBJ2-1, with 10 positions matching TRBD2. The CDR3 runs 17 residues. Germline V gene lookup returns CDR1 DFQATT and CDR2 SNEGSKA (reference sequence). V dropped 1 base and J dropped 5; count of bases not matched to a gene: 11. The CDR3 reads CSARVRGLARPNNEQFF. The CDR3 DNA sequence: TGCAGTGCTAGAGTCCGGGGACTAGCGAGACCTAACAATGAGCAGTTCTTC.

V usage is TRBV29-1 and J usage is TRBJ2-1, with unresolved D. The CDR3 has 13 amino acids. Germline values: CDR1 SQVTM, CDR2 ANQGSEA. The germline V and J ends were trimmed by 7 bases and 0 bases, with 10 bases remaining between them. Here the CDR3 reads CSGTFDSYNEQFF. DNA of the CDR3: TGCAGCGGAACTTTCGACTCCTACAATGAGCAGTTCTTC.

This clonotype was observed a handful of times. V usage is TRBV7-2 and J usage is TRBJ1-1; D ambiguous. The CDR3 has 13 amino acids. V lost 5 bases to trimming and J lost 5 bases, with 12 bases between them. Germline V lookup: CDR1 SGHTA, CDR2 FQGNSA. The CDR3 bases are TGTGCCAGCAGCATCGTGGGTGGAACTGAAGCTTTCTTT. It is translated as CASSIVGGTEAFF.

This clonotype was seen at least ten times. The chain combines TRBV7-9 with TRBJ2-3; D gene unclear. Germline V gene lookup returns CDR1 SEHNR and CDR2 FQNEAQ (reference sequence). The CDR3 contains 14 residues. V was clipped by 1 base and J by 2 bases, with 7 bases between them. CDR3 amino acids: CASSLGGITDTQYF. CDR3 nucleotide sequence: TGTGCCAGCAGCTTAGGAGGAATCACAGATACGCAGTATTTT.

The rearrangement joins TRBV7-2 to TRBJ1-1; 9 nucleotides match TRBD1. The CDR3 is made up of 14 amino acids. V shed 7 bases, J shed 5 bases, and the junction held 8 bases outside the gene matches. The germline V gene encodes CDR1 SGHTA and CDR2 FQGNSA. CDR3 DNA: TGTGCCAGCAAGCCCCGGGACAGGGATACTGAAGCTTTCTTT. Translating it yields CASKPRDRDTEAFF.

The gene calls are TRBV7-8 and TRBJ2-7; D is unclear. CDR3 length equals 14 residues. Germline V gene lookup returns CDR1 SGHVS and CDR2 FQNEAQ. Trimming removed 1 base at V and 3 bases at J, with 10 bases between. CDR3 in DNA: TGTGCCAGCAGCTTAGTTCTCAACAGCTACGAGCAGTACTTC. Its protein is CASSLVLNSYEQYF.

This rearrangement joins TRBV6-2 or TRBV6-3 to TRBJ2-7; D is possibly TRBD2 (7 bases). The CDR3 sequence is 13 residues long. Trimming removed 7 bases at V and 3 bases at J, with 13 bases between. Germline values: CDR1 MNHEY, CDR2 SVGEGT. CDR3 in amino acids: CASNGGTFYEQYF. The CDR3 bases are TGTGCCAGCAACGGGGGGACATTCTACGAGCAGTACTTC.

This clonotype showed up many times. The rearrangement uses TRBV14 and TRBJ2-2, with TRBD2 as a possible D gene (5 bases). Between the trimmed V and J ends, which lost 4 bases and 2 bases, there was a span of 14 bases. Germline V CDR1 and CDR2: SGHDN, FVKESK. The CDR3 runs 16 residues. The CDR3 bases are TGTGCCAGCAGCCCTCCGTCGGGGTATAACACCGGGGAGCTGTTTTTT. Translation gives CASSPPSGYNTGELFF.

This clonotype was detected only a few times. This chain links TRBV18 with TRBJ2-6; 7 bases agree with TRBD1. V shed 2 bases, J shed 0 bases, and the junction held 10 bases outside the gene matches. Germline CDR1 KGHSH, CDR2 LQKENI. There are 19 residues in the CDR3. CDR3 bases: TGTGCCAGCTCACCAGCTCTGGGACAGCCTAACTCTGGGGCCAACGTCCTGACTTTC. It encodes CASSPALGQPNSGANVLTF.

This clonotype was recorded many times. The rearrangement uses TRBV27 and TRBJ1-6; D unresolved. Germline CDR1 reads MNHEY; CDR2 reads SMNVEV (reference sequence). The germline V and J ends were trimmed by 3 bases and 6 bases, with 12 bases remaining between them. The CDR3 covers 15 residues. This CDR3 is CASSFGDRLNSPLHF. For the CDR3, the DNA is TGTGCCAGCAGTTTTGGTGACCGTCTTAATTCACCCCTCCACTTT.

About this clonotype itself: Likely a read error: the CDR3 ends without its conserved phenylalanine or tryptophan. The chain links TRBV12-3 or TRBV12-4 to TRBJ1-2; D gene ambiguous. The V and J ends lost 2 bases and 2 bases respectively, with 6 bases between them. The CDR3 has 13 residues. The CDR3 is CASSLSANYGYTL. As DNA, the CDR3 is TGTGCCAGCAGTTTAAGTGCCAACTATGGCTACACCTTA.

This clonotype was found many times. The chain combines TRBV20-1 with TRBJ2-7; the D is unclear. The length of the CDR3 is 13 residues. The germline V gene encodes CDR1 DFQATT and CDR2 SNEGSKA (reference sequence). V was shortened by 2 bases and J by 6 bases, with 14 bases between the two germline ends. CDR3 coding DNA: TGCAGTGCTAGAAGGCCCGGCGCCCCCGAGCAGTACTTC. Its protein is CSARRPGAPEQYF.